This T cell receptor (beta chain) comes out of a study of cytomegalovirus exposure and HLA in healthy donors. Across the study: An earlier analysis found 95 million to 140 million unique TCR beta sequences from approximately 190 million T cells. Findings and limits, study-wide: Upon later analysis, TCR association rates were observed to vary by HLA locus, being highest for DRB1 and lowest for HLA-C. It was reported that the classifier diagnosed cytomegalovirus status with high specificity and sensitivity in both the original and validation cohorts.

Points on this clone: Its antigen is not known.

The CDR3 spans 13 residues. V was cut by 8 bases and J by 5 bases, with 13 bases left in between. CDR1 is SNHLY and CDR2 is FYNNEI in the germline V gene. It was with 60 Vbeta and 13 Jbeta primers that the PCR ran. Profiled with immunoSEQ multiplex PCR; TCRdb holds only in-frame clones, not every one. The repertoire has more than 150,000 clones, more than 60% of them found once; the top ten carry about 1.5%. The TCR was taken from a man aged 18 to 29 in good health and CMV-seronegative. The sequenced material came from PBMCs. The chain has TRBV2 and TRBJ1-5; tentative D call: TRBD1 (5 bases). The CDR3 nucleotides read TGTGCCAGCCGCGGGGGTATTGATCAGCCCCAGCATTTT. Protein sequence: CASRGGIDQPQHF.